Below, 7 T cell receptor beta chains from the same sample are listed, as sequenced in a study of cytomegalovirus exposure and HLA in healthy donors (dated by TCRdb to 2015 to 2018). The library was produced with the immunoSEQ multiplex PCR assay. A mixture of 60 forward primers for TCR Vbeta segments and 13 reverse primers for TCR Jbeta segments was used in the multiplex PCR. Imported from immuneACCESS, the table was reduced by TCRdb to in-frame sequences with V and J called. These copies leave out some clones; in studies compared against another copy, an unresolved V gene accounts for under half, and the cause of the remainder is not known. Across this sample there are around 200,000 clones, with approximately 84% seen only once. 3.5% to 4% of the sample is taken by the ten largest. Specimen: PBMCs. Receptors originate from a man aged 50 or older in good health and CMV-seronegative.

V is TRBV10-3 and J is TRBJ1-1; D remains ambiguous. Trimming left V 2 bases short and J 3 bases short, with 13 bases between. This CDR3 region has 15 residues. Germline lookup yields CDR1 ENHRY and CDR2 SYGVKD. The CDR3 sequence is CAISEPPRGDTEAFF. The CDR3 DNA sequence: TGTGCCATCAGTGAGCCCCCCCGGGGTGACACTGAAGCTTTCTTT.

V usage is TRBV13 and J usage is TRBJ2-7, with 14 nucleotides matching TRBD2. In germline, CDR1 is PRHDT, CDR2 FYEKMQ (reference sequence). The V and J ends lost 4 bases and 0 bases, in that order; junction bases with no gene match: 5. The CDR3 is 17 residues long. This CDR3 reads CASSSGTSGGLSYEQYF. In DNA, the CDR3 is TGTGCCAGCAGCTCCGGGACTAGCGGGGGCCTCTCCTACGAGCAGTACTTC.

This clone was seen once. The rearrangement uses TRBV5-1 and TRBJ2-3; D gene unclear. There are 14 residues in the CDR3. In germline, CDR1 is SGHRS, CDR2 YFSETQ. Trimming took off 0 bases at V and 2 bases at J, with 7 bases between the two ends. The CDR3 nucleotides read TGCGCCAGCAGCTTGGCCACTCCCACAGATACGCAGTATTTT. Translating it yields CASSLATPTDTQYF. Complete variable domain (other parts from reference TRBV5-1 and TRBJ2-3): KAGVTQTPRYLIKTRGQQVTLSCSPISGHRSVSWYQQTPGQGLQFLFEYFSETQRNKGNFPGRFSGRQFSNSRSEMNVSTLELGDSALYLCASSLATPTDTQYFGPGTRLTVL.

The chain carries TRBV18 and TRBJ1-3; no definite D call. Trimming stripped 3 bases from V and 0 bases from J, with 3 bases between. The germline V gene encodes CDR1 KGHSH and CDR2 LQKENI. The CDR3 covers 13 residues. CDR3 sequence: CASSPGSGNTIYF. CDR3 DNA sequence: TGTGCCAGCTCACCCGGCTCTGGAAACACCATATATTTT.

The CDR3 here is CATQARGGVNEKLFF. As DNA, the CDR3 is TGTGCCACCCAGGCGCGGGGGGGCGTTAATGAAAAACTGTTTTTT. The chain couples TRBV19 to TRBJ1-4, with D tentatively TRBD1 (6 bases). This CDR3 has 15 amino acids. The V end was cut by 10 bases, the J end by 4 bases, with 19 bases between. The germline gives CDR1 LNHDA, CDR2 SQIVND (reference sequence).

This rearrangement joins TRBV10-3 to TRBJ1-1; D is unclear. Per the germline V gene, CDR1 is ENHRY and CDR2 is SYGVKD. Trimming removed 4 bases from V and 7 bases from J, with 7 bases in between. The CDR3 sequence is 11 residues long. CDR3 sequence (DNA): TGTGCCATCAGTGTTGAGGGTGAAGCTTTCTTT. The encoded protein is CAISVEGEAFF.

The chain combines TRBV11-2 with TRBJ1-6; D is possibly TRBD1 (6 bases). Germline CDR1 and CDR2: SGHAT and FQNNGV. V lost 5 bases and J 9 bases, leaving 17 bases between the germline ends. CDR3 size: 15 residues. CDR3 DNA: TGTGCCAGCAGCCCGGACAGCCTACGGGCTTCACCCCTCCACTTT. The encoded protein is CASSPDSLRASPLHF. The variable domain in full, completed from reference TRBV11-2 and TRBJ1-6, reads EAGVAQSPRYKIIEKRQSVAFWCNPISGHATLYWYQQILGQGPKLLIQFQNNGVVDDSQLPKDRFSAERLKGVDSTLKIQPAKLEDSAVYLCASSPDSLRASPLHFGNGTRLTVT.